The rows below give T cell receptor beta chains drawn from one sample of a study of low-dose radiotherapy and immunotherapy resistance in tumors. TCRdb called the reads again in MiXCR, with one record for every CDR3 protein. This sample has about 30,000 distinct CDR3 sequences, with approximately 49% found just once. Sequencing was performed on PBMCs, taken after low-dose radiotherapy plus immunotherapy. The receptors originated from a male donor with gallbladder cancer. Both conserved end residues are part of each CDR3. Fields, in order: clone size, D gene, V gene, J gene, CDR3 DNA, CDR3 protein. A D gene is named only where the DNA matches it firmly. Part of the rows lack a size; the others show once, few, many or a class for expanded clones.

clone_size: .; d_call: .; v_call: TRBV11-3; j_call: TRBJ2-2; cdr3_nt: TGTGCCAGCAGCTTAGTCGGAGCGAACACCGGGGAGCTGTTTTTT; cdr3_aa: CASSLVGANTGELFF
clone_size: many; d_call: TRBD2; v_call: TRBV6-2/TRBV6-3; j_call: TRBJ2-3; cdr3_nt: TGTGCCAGCAGTTACTCTAGCGGGAGCGCAGATACGCAGTATTTT; cdr3_aa: CASSYSSGSADTQYF
clone_size: few; d_call: .; v_call: TRBV5-1; j_call: TRBJ1-1; cdr3_nt: TGCGCCAGCAGCTTGGGCCCCCAGGACATGAACACTGAAGCTTTCTTT; cdr3_aa: CASSLGPQDMNTEAFF
clone_size: .; d_call: TRBD1; v_call: TRBV2; j_call: TRBJ1-5; cdr3_nt: TGTGCCAGCCGCATGACAGGGACAGGGAACAATCAGCCCCAGCATTTT; cdr3_aa: CASRMTGTGNNQPQHF
clone_size: .; d_call: TRBD2; v_call: TRBV24-1; j_call: TRBJ2-1; cdr3_nt: TGTGCCACCAGTGACACCGGGACTAGCGGGATCAATGAGCAGTTCTTC; cdr3_aa: CATSDTGTSGINEQFF
clone_size: many; d_call: .; v_call: TRBV5-1; j_call: TRBJ1-5; cdr3_nt: TGCGCCAGCAGGCGGGACACCAATCAGCCCCAGCATTTT; cdr3_aa: CASRRDTNQPQHF
clone_size: .; d_call: .; v_call: TRBV6-2/TRBV6-3; j_call: TRBJ2-6; cdr3_nt: TGTGCCAGCAGTTACCTTACGGGCTCTGGGGCCAACGTCCTGACTTTC; cdr3_aa: CASSYLTGSGANVLTF
clone_size: many; d_call: .; v_call: TRBV18; j_call: TRBJ1-5; cdr3_nt: TGTGCCAGCTCACCAGGGGCGGGCAATCAGCCCCAGCATTTT; cdr3_aa: CASSPGAGNQPQHF
clone_size: once; d_call: .; v_call: TRBV2; j_call: TRBJ2-1; cdr3_nt: TGTGCCAGCAGTGAAAGCAGGGCACCCTACAATGAGCAGTTCTTC; cdr3_aa: CASSESRAPYNEQFF
clone_size: once; d_call: .; v_call: TRBV7-8; j_call: TRBJ2-3; cdr3_nt: TGTGCCAGCAGCTTAGCATTCATAGATACGCAGTATTTT; cdr3_aa: CASSLAFIDTQYF
clone_size: many; d_call: .; v_call: TRBV7-2; j_call: TRBJ2-6; cdr3_nt: TGTGCCAGCAGCTTTCACTCAATCTTCTCTGGGGCCAACGTCCTGACTTTC; cdr3_aa: CASSFHSIFSGANVLTF
clone_size: .; d_call: TRBD1; v_call: TRBV4-2; j_call: TRBJ1-6; cdr3_nt: TGTGCCAGCAGCCAACCCGGACAGGATAATTCACCCCTCCACTTT; cdr3_aa: CASSQPGQDNSPLHF
clone_size: once; d_call: .; v_call: TRBV19; j_call: TRBJ2-2; cdr3_nt: .; cdr3_aa: CASRRQTNTGELFFFFF
clone_size: .; d_call: .; v_call: TRBV5-1; j_call: TRBJ2-6; cdr3_nt: TGCGCCAGCAGCTTGGAGGAAACCGGGGCCAACGTCCTGACTTTC; cdr3_aa: CASSLEETGANVLTF
clone_size: .; d_call: .; v_call: TRBV30; j_call: TRBJ2-2; cdr3_nt: TGTGCCTGGAGTTCCGGTGGGTTCACCGGGGAGCTGTTTTTT; cdr3_aa: CAWSSGGFTGELFF
clone_size: .; d_call: .; v_call: TRBV2; j_call: TRBJ1-6; cdr3_nt: TGTGCCAGCAGTGCAGGGAGCTCCTATAATTCACCCCTCCACTTT; cdr3_aa: CASSAGSSYNSPLHF
clone_size: few; d_call: .; v_call: TRBV15; j_call: TRBJ2-5; cdr3_nt: TGTGCCACCAGCAGAGATCGCGGAGAGACCCAGTACTTC; cdr3_aa: CATSRDRGETQYF
clone_size: .; d_call: .; v_call: TRBV20-1; j_call: TRBJ2-5; cdr3_nt: TGCAGTGCTAGAGATGGAGGGGTTAAGGGAGAGACCCAGTACTTC; cdr3_aa: CSARDGGVKGETQYF
clone_size: few; d_call: TRBD1; v_call: TRBV5-6; j_call: TRBJ2-1; cdr3_nt: TGTGCCAGCAGCAACTGGGAGACAGGGCAAGAGCAGTTCTTC; cdr3_aa: CASSNWETGQEQFF
clone_size: .; d_call: .; v_call: TRBV11-2; j_call: TRBJ1-2; cdr3_nt: TGTGCCAGCAGCTTAGACACACGGGGGGCGAATGGCTACACCTTC; cdr3_aa: CASSLDTRGANGYTF
clone_size: .; d_call: .; v_call: TRBV4-1; j_call: TRBJ2-3; cdr3_nt: TGCGCCAGCAGCCAATGGGGTGTTTCTAGCACAGATACGCAGTATTTT; cdr3_aa: CASSQWGVSSTDTQYF
clone_size: .; d_call: .; v_call: TRBV28; j_call: TRBJ2-1; cdr3_nt: TGTGCCAGCAGTTTAGACCTAGACAATGAGCAGTTCTTC; cdr3_aa: CASSLDLDNEQFF
clone_size: .; d_call: .; v_call: TRBV6-5; j_call: TRBJ1-6; cdr3_nt: TGTGCCAGCAGTTACTGGGCAGGGGATAATTCACCCCTCCACTTT; cdr3_aa: CASSYWAGDNSPLHF
clone_size: many; d_call: TRBD2; v_call: TRBV20-1; j_call: TRBJ2-3; cdr3_nt: TGCAGTGCTAGAGTTGCGGGGGGTGGTTCGGTAGATACGCAGTATTTT; cdr3_aa: CSARVAGGGSVDTQYF
clone_size: medium-sized; d_call: TRBD2; v_call: TRBV28; j_call: TRBJ2-3; cdr3_nt: TGTGCCAGCAGCTCTAGCGGGAGGGCCGGGGATACGCAGTATTTT; cdr3_aa: CASSSSGRAGDTQYF
clone_size: few; d_call: .; v_call: TRBV12-3/TRBV12-4; j_call: TRBJ1-1; cdr3_nt: TGTGCCAGCAGCCCGTCCGGGGGGCCTACTGAAGCTTTCTTT; cdr3_aa: CASSPSGGPTEAFF
clone_size: .; d_call: TRBD2; v_call: TRBV7-9; j_call: TRBJ2-7; cdr3_nt: TGTGCCAGCGGCGTCGGGACTAGCGGAACCTACGAGCAGTACTTC; cdr3_aa: CASGVGTSGTYEQYF
clone_size: .; d_call: .; v_call: TRBV28; j_call: TRBJ2-7; cdr3_nt: TGTGCCAGCAGTAAACTAGGAACCTACGAGCAGTACTTC; cdr3_aa: CASSKLGTYEQYF
clone_size: .; d_call: TRBD2; v_call: TRBV7-2; j_call: TRBJ2-7; cdr3_nt: TGTGCCAGCAGCCTGACCGGGACTAGCGGGGGTCGCGAGCAGTACTTC; cdr3_aa: CASSLTGTSGGREQYF
clone_size: .; d_call: TRBD2; v_call: TRBV20-1; j_call: TRBJ2-5; cdr3_nt: TGCAGTGCTCCCCCGGGGAGCGGGGTTTTCGGAGAGACCCAGTACTTC; cdr3_aa: CSAPPGSGVFGETQYF
clone_size: .; d_call: TRBD2; v_call: TRBV15; j_call: TRBJ2-1; cdr3_nt: TGTGCCACCCGGGATCGCGGGAGGGACTTTAGCTCCTACAATGAGCAGTTCTTC; cdr3_aa: CATRDRGRDFSSYNEQFF
clone_size: many; d_call: TRBD1; v_call: TRBV29-1; j_call: TRBJ2-7; cdr3_nt: TGCAGCGTGAACAGGGGCCCGGGCTACGAGCAGTACTTC; cdr3_aa: CSVNRGPGYEQYF
clone_size: medium-sized; d_call: .; v_call: TRBV7-8; j_call: TRBJ1-3; cdr3_nt: TGTGCCAGCAGCTCCCTAGAGGGGGACACCTTAAGCTCTGGAAACACCATATATTTT; cdr3_aa: CASSSLEGDTLSSGNTIYF
clone_size: few; d_call: TRBD1; v_call: TRBV28; j_call: TRBJ2-1; cdr3_nt: TGTGCCAGCAGAGGGACAGGGGTCAATGAGCAGTTCTTC; cdr3_aa: CASRGTGVNEQFF
clone_size: medium-sized; d_call: TRBD1; v_call: TRBV4-2; j_call: TRBJ1-1; cdr3_nt: TGTGCCAGCAGCCAAGATGAAGGGGGCCTGAACACTGAAGCTTTCTTT; cdr3_aa: CASSQDEGGLNTEAFF
clone_size: .; d_call: .; v_call: TRBV20-1; j_call: TRBJ2-3; cdr3_nt: TGCAGTGCCCGAGGGGATTCCACAGATACGCAGTATTTT; cdr3_aa: CSARGDSTDTQYF